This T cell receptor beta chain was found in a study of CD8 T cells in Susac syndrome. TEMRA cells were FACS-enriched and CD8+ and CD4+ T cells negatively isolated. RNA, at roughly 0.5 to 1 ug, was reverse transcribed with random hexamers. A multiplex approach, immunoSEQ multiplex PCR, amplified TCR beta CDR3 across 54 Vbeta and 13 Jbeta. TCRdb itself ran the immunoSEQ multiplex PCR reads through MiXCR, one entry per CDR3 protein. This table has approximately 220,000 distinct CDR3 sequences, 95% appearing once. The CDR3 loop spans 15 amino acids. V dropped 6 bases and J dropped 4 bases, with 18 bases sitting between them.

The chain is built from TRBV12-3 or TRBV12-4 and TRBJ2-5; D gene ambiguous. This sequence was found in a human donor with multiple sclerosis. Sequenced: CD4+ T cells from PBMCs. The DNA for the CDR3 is TGTGCCAGCAGCATGACACCGGGCACGGGAGAGACCCAGTACTTC. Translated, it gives CASSMTPGTGETQYF.